The 23 T cell receptor beta chains below come from one sample, sequenced in a study of blood T cells in healthy people across ages. Together with a sample-barcoded 5' primer, a J-beta primer mix was included in a second PCR lasting about 7 to 11 cycles. TCRdb recomputed calls from the 5' RACE reads with MiXCR, one row per CDR3 protein. The sample has 750,000 to 950,000 distinct CDR3 sequences; roughly 24% are singletons. This sample was also put to use in a study of T cells of mothers and their children.

Sequencing input: blood. These receptors were obtained from a boy younger than 18 in good health.

A note on this clonotype: One end of the junction is discordant with germline, which a read error may explain. The rearrangement joins TRBV18 to TRBJ2-7; no definite D call. From germline, CDR1 is KGHSH and CDR2 LQKENI. The CDR3 sequence is 16 residues long. The CDR3 region has the DNA TGTGCCAGCCCACCAGGCTTCCAGGCTAACTCCTACGAGCAGTACTTC. Protein product: CASPPGFQANSYEQYF.

V gene TRBV15 combines with J gene TRBJ2-1; 8 bases are a match to TRBD1. CDR3 length: 21 amino acids. Trimming took 4 bases from V and 6 from J; bases not matched to a gene: 26. Germline CDR1 reads LNHNV; CDR2 reads YYDKDF (reference sequence). CDR3 DNA sequence: TGTGCCACCAGCACACCCCCGTTGACAGGGGAGAGCGATTGGGTATCCAATGAGCAGTTCTTC. Protein sequence: CATSTPPLTGESDWVSNEQFF.

This clonotype was found a few times. The chain carries TRBV7-9 and TRBJ1-4, with D possibly matching TRBD1 (5 bases). Trimming removed 1 base at V and 2 bases at J, with 11 bases between. The CDR3 is made up of 16 amino acids. Looked up from germline, CDR1 is SEHNR and CDR2 is FQNEAQ (reference sequence). CDR3 amino acids: CASSLGRQLTNEKLFF. The CDR3 bases are TGTGCCAGCAGCTTAGGCCGACAGCTTACTAATGAAAAACTGTTTTTT.

The V and J genes are TRBV2 and TRBJ1-1; 7 bases agree with TRBD1. V lost 6 bases and J lost 0; bases outside the gene matches: 4. The CDR3 consists of 14 residues. Per the germline V gene, CDR1 is SNHLY and CDR2 is FYNNEI. In DNA form, the CDR3 reads TGTGCCAGCAGGGAGGGGGCCCTGAACACTGAAGCTTTCTTT. This sequence encodes CASREGALNTEAFF.

This clonotype was recorded a few times. The chain has TRBV12-3 or TRBV12-4 and TRBJ2-3, with D perhaps given as TRBD1 or TRBD2 (5 bases each). The CDR3 sequence is 12 residues long. V lost 10 bases to trimming and J lost 3 bases, with 11 bases between them. The CDR3 DNA reads TGTGCCACCACCTGGGGGACAGATACGCAGTATTTT. Translation: CATTWGTDTQYF.

The chain uses TRBV28 and TRBJ2-7; D is undetermined. V lost 9 bases to trimming and J lost 4 bases, with 7 bases between them. CDR1 MDHEN and CDR2 SYDVKM come from the germline V gene. The CDR3 is 10 amino acids. The DNA for the CDR3 is TGTGCCAGTCAAAAATACGAGCAGTACTTC. Encoded protein: CASQKYEQYF.

This clonotype was detected only a few times. The V and J genes are TRBV7-3 and TRBJ2-5, with 7 bases identical to TRBD2. The CDR3 has 15 amino acids. J gave up 0 bases and V 4 bases, and 5 bases lay outside the gene matches. Germline assignment: CDR1 SGHTA and CDR2 FQGTGA. The CDR3, as DNA: TGTGCCAGCAGCTCTTTACGGGGGGACCAAGAGACCCAGTACTTC. Amino acids: CASSSLRGDQETQYF. The entire variable domain, with the rest obtained from reference TRBV7-3 and TRBJ2-5, is as follows: GAGVSQTPSNKVTEKGKYVELRCDPISGHTALYWYRQSLGQGPEFLIYFQGTGAADDSGLPNDRFFAVRPEGSVSTLKIQRTERGDSAVYLCASSSLRGDQETQYFGPGTRLLVL.

Only a few counts were recorded for this clonotype. This chain links TRBV5-1 with TRBJ2-7; the match to TRBD1 covers 10 bases. The germline CDR1 and CDR2 sequences are SGHRS and YFSETQ. The CDR3 length is 15 residues. After removal of 4 bases from V and 9 bases from J, the junction contained 13 bases not matched to a gene. DNA of the CDR3: TGCGCCAGCAGCATTGGGACAGGGGATTTTGGCGGGCAGTACTTC. It specifies CASSIGTGDFGGQYF.

The chain is built from TRBV20-1 and TRBJ2-6; D possibly matches TRBD1 or TRBD2 (6 bases each). V shed 6 bases and J shed 0 bases, with 18 bases lying between them. CDR1 is DFQATT and CDR2 is SNEGSKA in the germline V gene (reference sequence). The CDR3 length is 17 residues. The CDR3 loop reads CSANEGGLASGANVLTF. In DNA form, the CDR3 reads TGCAGTGCAAACGAAGGGGGGCTTGCCTCTGGGGCCAACGTCCTGACTTTC.

This chain links TRBV12-3 or TRBV12-4 with TRBJ2-7; 8 bases agree with TRBD2. The CDR3 loop spans 13 amino acids. V was pared by 6 bases and J by 6 bases, with 7 bases of the junction left unmatched. CDR3 nucleotides: TGTGCCAGCAGCCACGGGGGGGCCAGCGAGCAGTACTTC. The encoded protein is CASSHGGASEQYF.

This chain connects TRBV6-1 to TRBJ2-3; a possible D gene is TRBD1 (6 bases). Trimming removed 6 bases at V and 6 bases at J, with 16 bases between. This CDR3 is 14 amino acids long. Germline loops: CDR1 MNHNS, CDR2 SASEGT. CDR3 protein: CASRNSGGLDTQYF. CDR3 in DNA: TGTGCCAGCAGGAATAGTGGGGGCCTCGATACGCAGTATTTT.

This clonotype was recorded a few times. The CDR3 region has the DNA TGTGCCAGCAGCTTACTCCAGGGGGCGCGCGCTAATGAAAAACTGTTTTTT. Translating gives CASSLLQGARANEKLFF. The V and J genes are TRBV7-9 and TRBJ1-4; 8 bases are a match to TRBD1. The germline V gene has CDR1 SEHNR and CDR2 FQNEAQ (reference sequence). The ends lost 2 bases at V and 3 bases at J; junction bases unmatched: 8. This CDR3 contains 17 residues.

V and J are TRBV2 and TRBJ2-5, with a possible D match to TRBD2 (5 bases). The J call may be incorrect, as the DNA end agrees better with TRBJ2-7. Germline V CDR1 and CDR2: SNHLY, FYNNEI. The CDR3 runs 15 residues. The chain's CDR3 is CASHRAGVSSYEQYF. The CDR3 bases are TGTGCCAGCCACCGTGCCGGGGTGAGCTCCTACGAGCAGTACTTC.

As concerns this clonotype: A read error may produce the germline difference seen at one junction end. This rearrangement joins TRBV15 to TRBJ2-1, with D possibly TRBD2 on 5 matching bases. Per the germline V gene, CDR1 is LNHNV and CDR2 is YYDKDF (reference sequence). This CDR3 is 16 amino acids long. CDR3 nucleotides: TGTGCCGCCAGCAGGACTCGACCGAGCTCCTACAATGAGCAGTTCTTC. Its translation: CAASRTRPSSYNEQFF.

J is TRBJ2-4 and V is TRBV5-1, with D tentatively TRBD2 (5 bases). Trimming pared 4 bases from V and 2 bases from J, leaving 10 bases between. This CDR3 has 14 residues. Germline CDR1 is SGHRS and CDR2 is YFSETQ. The CDR3 sequence is CASSGGGSKNIQYF. In DNA form, the CDR3 reads TGCGCCAGCAGCGGAGGAGGTTCCAAAAACATTCAGTACTTC.

This clonotype showed up just a few times. This chain uses TRBV3-1 with TRBJ1-4; TRBD1 is a possible D gene (6 bases). Germline loops: CDR1 LGHDT, CDR2 YNNKEL (reference sequence). V lost 1 base to trimming and J lost 7 bases, with 28 bases between them. This CDR3 has 20 residues. CDR3 nucleotide sequence: TGTGCCAGCAGCCAAGTAGCTACCGGCAGGGGTATCGGAGATGCTGAAAAACTGTTTTTT. Encoded protein: CASSQVATGRGIGDAEKLFF. The full variable domain, in which reference TRBV3-1 and TRBJ1-4 provide the parts outside the CDR3, is DTAVSQTPKYLVTQMGNDKSIKCEQNLGHDTMYWYKQDSKKFLKIMFSYNNKELIINETVPNRFSPKSPDKAHLNLHINSLELGDSAVYFCASSQVATGRGIGDAEKLFFGSGTQLSVL.

A remark on this clonotype: An end of the junction does not agree with germline; a read error may underlie this. The V call is TRBV7-8, the J call TRBJ1-3; D is perhaps TRBD1 (6 bases). This CDR3 is built from 15 residues. Germline assignment: CDR1 SGHVS and CDR2 FQNEAQ. The CDR3 bases are TGTGCCAGCAGCACAACGACAGGTCTTGGAAACGCCATATATTTT. It yields the protein CASSTTTGLGNAIYF.

This clonotype was detected a few times. The rearrangement joins TRBV21-1 to TRBJ2-2; no check of the table's D call, TRBD1, against the DNA was made. TRBV21-1 is given as a pseudogene. This CDR3 region has 17 residues. CDR3 amino acids: CASSSLGRGASHGELFF. CDR3 nucleotide sequence: TGTGCCAGCAGCTCCCTAGGCAGGGGCGCCTCTCACGGGGAGCTGTTTTTT.

This chain uses TRBV20-1 with TRBJ2-5; 9 nucleotides align to TRBD2. Looked up from germline, CDR1 is DFQATT and CDR2 is SNEGSKA (reference sequence). CDR3 size: 15 residues. The V and J ends lost 5 bases and 1 base, in that order; junction bases with no gene match: 8. CDR3 nucleotide sequence: TGCAGTGCTCCCCCGAGCGGGGGGTCCCAAGAGACCCAGTACTTC. This gives the protein CSAPPSGGSQETQYF.

This chain connects TRBV23-1 to TRBJ1-1, with TRBD1 matching over 7 bases. TRBV23-1 is assigned to the ORF class and has an uncertain function. There are 13 residues in the CDR3. V was clipped by 7 bases and J by 5 bases; unmatched bases: 7. CDR3 nucleotides: TGCGCCAGCACCCGACAGGGACGAACTGAAGCTTTCTTT. Residues: CASTRQGRTEAFF.

The gene calls are TRBV30 and TRBJ1-2, with 7 bases aligning to TRBD1. V lost 3 bases, J lost 2 bases, and 3 bases stayed unmatched. Germline V gives CDR1 GTSNPN, CDR2 SVGIG (reference sequence). There are 13 residues in the CDR3. The CDR3 is CAWRTGRNYGYTF. The CDR3 coding sequence is TGTGCCTGGAGGACAGGGAGGAACTATGGCTACACCTTC. Filled out from reference TRBV30 and TRBJ1-2, the complete variable domain reads SQTIHQWPATLVQPVGSPLSLECTVEGTSNPNLYWYRQAAGRGLQLLFYSVGIGQISSEVPQNLSASRPQDRQFILSSKKLLLSDSGFYLCAWRTGRNYGYTFGSGTRLTVV.

This clonotype was counted only a few times. J is TRBJ1-6 and V is TRBV12-3 or TRBV12-4; tentative D call: TRBD1 (5 bases). Trimming pared 7 bases from V and 3 bases from J, leaving 16 bases between. The CDR3 runs 16 residues. The CDR3 coding sequence is TGTGCCAGCACCATCTTCGGGGGAGGCTATAATTCACCCCTCCACTTT. Its translation is CASTIFGGGYNSPLHF.

The J gene is TRBJ2-2, the V gene TRBV7-3; the D call may be TRBD1 or TRBD2 (6 bases each). Germline lookup yields CDR1 SGHTA and CDR2 FQGTGA. The CDR3 covers 15 residues. V was cut by 5 bases and J by 4 bases, with 14 bases left in between. The CDR3 spells CASSPLGGPTGELFF. The DNA of the CDR3 is TGTGCCAGCAGCCCCCTCGGGGGCCCCACCGGGGAGCTGTTTTTT.